These 20 T cell receptor beta chains were all obtained from the same sample, sequenced in a study of cytomegalovirus exposure and HLA in healthy donors. The PCR was carried out with 60 Vbeta primers and 13 Jbeta primers. The method was immunoSEQ multiplex PCR; TCRdb's version includes in-frame clones alone and lacks a portion of them. This sample has about 200,000 clones, with around 80% found just once. The sample consisted of PBMCs. These receptor sequences come from a middle-aged man in good health and CMV-seropositive.

The chain's CDR3 is CASSLFSGQNTEAFF. CDR3 DNA sequence: TGTGCCAGCAGCTTATTTTCGGGTCAGAACACTGAAGCTTTCTTT. The chain combines TRBV7-3 with TRBJ1-1; D not resolved. Trimming took 2 bases from V and 1 from J, leaving 11 bases between them. The germline CDR1 and CDR2 sequences are SGHTA and FQGTGA. The CDR3 runs 15 residues.

This chain links TRBV5-1 with TRBJ2-5; 12 nucleotides agree with TRBD2. The junction had 3 bases not matched to a gene; V was cut back by 3 bases and J by 3 bases. CDR1 and CDR2 (germline): SGHRS, YFSETQ. The CDR3 loop spans 15 amino acids. DNA for the CDR3: TGCGCCAGCAGCTATCGACTAGCGGGAGAAGAGACCCAGTACTTC. This translates into CASSYRLAGEETQYF.

The chain has TRBV10-3 and TRBJ1-5; D gene unclear. CDR3 length equals 17 residues. The V end was cut by 0 bases, the J end by 3 bases, with 15 bases between. Germline lookup yields CDR1 ENHRY and CDR2 SYGVKD. The CDR3: CAISESGGLTTNQPQHF. CDR3 coding DNA: TGTGCCATCAGTGAGTCGGGAGGCCTCACTACCAATCAGCCCCAGCATTTT.

This sequence joins TRBV7-9 and TRBJ2-2; D call uncertain. The V end lost 1 base, the J end lost 0 bases, and 6 bases lay between the germline ends. The CDR3 spans 15 residues. Germline CDR1 is SEHNR and CDR2 is FQNEAQ (reference sequence). The CDR3 is CASSLGSPNTGELFF. The CDR3 DNA sequence: TGTGCCAGCAGCTTAGGAAGCCCGAACACCGGGGAGCTGTTTTTT. The variable domain in full, completed from reference TRBV7-9 and TRBJ2-2, reads DTGVSQNPRHKITKRGQNVTFRCDPISEHNRLYWYRQTLGQGPEFLTYFQNEAQLEKSRLLSDRFSAERPKGSFSTLEIQRTEQGDSAMYLCASSLGSPNTGELFFGEGSRLTVL.

The chain couples TRBV2 to TRBJ1-1, with D tentatively TRBD1 (5 bases). This CDR3 comprises 15 residues. The germline CDR1 and CDR2 sequences are SNHLY and FYNNEI. The germline V and J ends were trimmed by 8 bases and 3 bases, with 19 bases remaining between them. CDR3 coding DNA: TGTGCCAGCCGGCGGGGACTCAGGGACGACACTGAAGCTTTCTTT. This sequence encodes CASRRGLRDDTEAFF.

The gene calls are TRBV5-6 and TRBJ2-7, with D perhaps matching TRBD1 (6 bases). The CDR3 spans 14 residues. Trimming left V 0 bases short and J 3 bases short, with 10 bases between. Per the germline V gene, CDR1 is SGHDT and CDR2 is YYEEEE. In DNA form, the CDR3 reads TGTGCCAGCAGCTTGGAAACAGGGCGCTACGAGCAGTACTTC. Amino acids: CASSLETGRYEQYF.

This clone showed up just a few times. The rearrangement uses TRBV2 and TRBJ2-5, with 9 bases aligning to TRBD1. The DNA end is a closer match to TRBJ2-7, so the J assignment may be wrong. CDR1 and CDR2 from the germline V gene are SNHLY and FYNNEI. The CDR3 runs to 16 residues. The CDR3 nucleotides read TGTGCCAGCAGTGGGGGCCTGACAGGGGGCTCCTACGAGCAGTACTTC. This sequence encodes CASSGGLTGGSYEQYF.

The chain carries TRBV9 and TRBJ1-4, with TRBD1 identical over 10 bases. The CDR3 length is 14 residues. Germline values: CDR1 SGDLS, CDR2 YYNGEE. Unmatched junction bases numbered 1, after V lost 5 bases and J lost 3 bases. In nucleotides, the CDR3 is TGTGCCAGCAGTGGGACAGGGGCTAATGAAAAACTGTTTTTT. This codes for CASSGTGANEKLFF. Complete variable domain (other parts from reference TRBV9 and TRBJ1-4): DSGVTQTPKHLITATGQRVTLRCSPRSGDLSVYWYQQSLDQGLQFLIQYYNGEERAKGNILERFSAQQFPDLHSELNLSSLELGDSALYFCASSGTGANEKLFFGSGTQLSVL.

The chain employs TRBV6-5 and TRBJ2-5; D is ambiguous. Trimming removed 4 bases from V and 6 bases from J, with 15 bases in between. The germline V gene has CDR1 MNHEY and CDR2 SVGAGI. CDR3 length: 14 amino acids. The CDR3: CASSLAPPSQTQYF. The DNA of the CDR3 is TGTGCCAGCAGTTTGGCCCCGCCGTCTCAGACCCAGTACTTC.

The V call is TRBV27, the J call TRBJ2-2; 11 bases align to TRBD2. The CDR3 totals 16 residues. Germline trimming cut 2 bases from V and 7 bases from J; bases unmatched to any gene: 6. From germline, CDR1 is MNHEY and CDR2 SMNVEV (reference sequence). CDR3 region: CASSLVLAGVNGELFF. The CDR3 DNA sequence: TGTGCCAGCAGTTTAGTACTAGCGGGAGTCAACGGGGAGCTGTTTTTT.

This clone appeared once. J is TRBJ2-1 and V is TRBV19; D possibly corresponds to TRBD1 (6 bases). The CDR3 sequence is 14 residues long. V dropped 9 bases and J dropped 5 bases, with 17 bases sitting between them. CDR1 and CDR2 from the germline V gene are LNHDA and SQIVND (reference sequence). The CDR3 coding sequence is TGTGCCAGCCGAACAGGGCCGGCGGACAATGAGCAGTTCTTC. Protein sequence: CASRTGPADNEQFF.

This clone was observed a few times. This chain uses TRBV7-9 with TRBJ2-1; 11 bases agree with TRBD2. This CDR3 comprises 15 residues. Germline CDR1 is SEHNR and CDR2 is FQNEAQ (reference sequence). V was clipped by 4 bases and J by 9 bases; unmatched bases: 8. The CDR3 loop reads CASSSLAGGKSEQFF. The CDR3 DNA is TGTGCCAGCAGCTCTTTAGCGGGAGGGAAAAGTGAGCAGTTCTTC.

The chain joins TRBV19 to TRBJ1-4, with unresolved D. The V end lost 5 bases, the J end lost 4 bases, and 23 bases lay between the germline ends. This CDR3 region has 18 residues. Germline CDR1 LNHDA, CDR2 SQIVND (reference sequence). CDR3 residues: CASSAGEPPVYGNEKLFF. The CDR3 region has the DNA TGTGCCAGTAGTGCCGGAGAGCCCCCGGTGTATGGTAATGAAAAACTGTTTTTT.

In this sample, this clone turned up a few times. The V gene is TRBV25-1, the J gene TRBJ2-5; D remains unclear. With 6 bases removed from V and 3 bases from J, the gap between germline ends came to 20 bases. CDR1 and CDR2 (germline): MGHDK, SYGVNS. The CDR3 contains 16 residues. CDR3 sequence: CASRPRVGSAKETQYF. The CDR3 DNA follows: TGTGCCAGCAGGCCCCGAGTCGGCAGCGCAAAAGAGACCCAGTACTTC. Combining the CDR3 with reference TRBV25-1 and TRBJ2-5 gives the whole variable domain EADIYQTPRYLVIGTGKKITLECSQTMGHDKMYWYQQDPGMELHLIHYSYGVNSTEKGDLSSESTVSRIRTEHFPLTLESARPSHTSQYLCASRPRVGSAKETQYFGPGTRLLVL.

The rearrangement uses TRBV6-1 and TRBJ1-1; D ambiguous. The length of the CDR3 is 12 residues. With 6 bases removed from V and 5 bases from J, the gap between germline ends came to 10 bases. Per germline, CDR1 MNHNS and CDR2 SASEGT. CDR3 region: CASRPGSTEAFF. In DNA form, the CDR3 reads TGTGCCAGCAGACCGGGAAGTACTGAAGCTTTCTTT.

The chain is built from TRBV6-5 and TRBJ1-2, with TRBD1 matching 9 bases. The J segment lost 4 bases and the V segment lost 4 bases, leaving 7 bases of the junction unmatched. The CDR3 is 15 amino acids. From germline, CDR1 is MNHEY and CDR2 SVGAGI. The CDR3 DNA reads as TGTGCCAGCAGTTCAGACAGGGGGTTCCTCTATGGCTACACCTTC. This sequence encodes CASSSDRGFLYGYTF.

CDR3 nucleotides: TGTGCCAGCAGCCCGAGGACTAGCGGGAGAAATGCGGCCTACAATGAGCAGTTCTTC. Its protein product is CASSPRTSGRNAAYNEQFF. This chain uses TRBV7-7 with TRBJ2-1, with TRBD2 matching 13 bases. Germline-derived CDR1 and CDR2 are SSHAT and FNYEAQ (reference sequence). The CDR3 extends over 19 amino acids. Trimming cost V 5 bases and J 2 bases; bases outside gene matches: 12.

In its sample, this clone was seen once. This chain connects TRBV29-1 to TRBJ2-1; 9 bases align to TRBD2. Germline CDR1 and CDR2: SQVTM and ANQGSEA. Trimming at V came to 3 bases and at J to 1 base, leaving 4 bases not matched to a gene. The length of the CDR3 is 15 residues. The CDR3 loop is CSVEGGRGSYNEQFF. CDR3 coding DNA: TGCAGCGTTGAGGGCGGGAGGGGGTCCTACAATGAGCAGTTCTTC.

This chain connects TRBV7-6 to TRBJ1-1; D gene ambiguous. Germline values: CDR1 SGHVS, CDR2 FNYEAQ. V was cut by 5 bases and J by 1 base, with 14 bases left in between. The CDR3 contains 15 residues. CDR3 amino acids: CASSPLEASNTEAFF. The CDR3 DNA reads TGTGCCAGCAGCCCCTTAGAGGCCTCGAACACTGAAGCTTTCTTT.

The V call is TRBV7-8, the J call TRBJ2-7, with D unclear. CDR1 and CDR2 from the germline V gene are SGHVS and FQNEAQ. Trimming took off 0 bases at V and 3 bases at J, with 15 bases between the two ends. The CDR3 contains 16 residues. CDR3 region: CASSLAGVESFYEQYV. The CDR3 DNA follows: TGTGCCAGCAGCTTAGCCGGAGTAGAGTCCTTCTACGAGCAGTACGTC.